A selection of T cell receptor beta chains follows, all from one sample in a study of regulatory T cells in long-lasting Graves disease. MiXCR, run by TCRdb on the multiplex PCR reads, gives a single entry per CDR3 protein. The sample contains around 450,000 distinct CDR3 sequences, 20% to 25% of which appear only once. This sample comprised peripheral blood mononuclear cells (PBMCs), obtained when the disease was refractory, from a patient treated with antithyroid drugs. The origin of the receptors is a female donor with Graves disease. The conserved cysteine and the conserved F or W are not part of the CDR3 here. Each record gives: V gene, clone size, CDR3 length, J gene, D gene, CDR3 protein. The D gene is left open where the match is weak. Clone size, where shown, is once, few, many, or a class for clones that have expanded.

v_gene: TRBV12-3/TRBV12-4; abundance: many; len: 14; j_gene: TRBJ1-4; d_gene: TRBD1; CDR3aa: ASSTRQGAIGEKLF
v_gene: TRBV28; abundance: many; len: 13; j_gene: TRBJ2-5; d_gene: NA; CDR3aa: ASSLMEGVRETQY
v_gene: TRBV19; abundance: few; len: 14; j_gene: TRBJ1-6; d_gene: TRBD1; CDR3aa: ASSDTGGFYNSPLH
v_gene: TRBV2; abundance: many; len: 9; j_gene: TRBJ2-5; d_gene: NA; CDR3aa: ASTHRETQY
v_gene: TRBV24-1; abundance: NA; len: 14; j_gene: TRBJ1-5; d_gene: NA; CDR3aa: ATSDPGSHSNQPQH
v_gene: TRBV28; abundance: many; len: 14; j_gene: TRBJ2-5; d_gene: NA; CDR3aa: ASSTYPPGAKETQY
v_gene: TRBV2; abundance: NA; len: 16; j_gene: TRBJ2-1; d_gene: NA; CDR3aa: ASSERLAGWGSYNEQF
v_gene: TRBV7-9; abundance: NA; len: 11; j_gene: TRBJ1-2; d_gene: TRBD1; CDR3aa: ASRRTGIYGYT
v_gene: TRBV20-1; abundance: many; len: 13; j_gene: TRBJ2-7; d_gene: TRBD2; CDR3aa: SARADWDAGDEQY
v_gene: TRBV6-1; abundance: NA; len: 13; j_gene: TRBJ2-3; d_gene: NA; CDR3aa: ASSEARTSTDTQY
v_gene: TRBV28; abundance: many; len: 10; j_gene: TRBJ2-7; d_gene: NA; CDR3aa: ASSVQGVEQY
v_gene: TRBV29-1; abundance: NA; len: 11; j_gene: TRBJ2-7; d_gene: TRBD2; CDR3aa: SVEGTSYNEQY
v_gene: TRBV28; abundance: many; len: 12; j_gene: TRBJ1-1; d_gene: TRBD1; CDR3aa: ASRSRGRRTEAF
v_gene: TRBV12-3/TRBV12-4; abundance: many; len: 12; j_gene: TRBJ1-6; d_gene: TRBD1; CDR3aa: ASSSDRENSPLH
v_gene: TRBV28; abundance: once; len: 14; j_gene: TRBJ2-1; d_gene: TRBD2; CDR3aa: ASRPRGLARDNEQF
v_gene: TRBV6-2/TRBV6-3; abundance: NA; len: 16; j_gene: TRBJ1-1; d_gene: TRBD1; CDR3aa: ASWDRGQPLGVNTGAF
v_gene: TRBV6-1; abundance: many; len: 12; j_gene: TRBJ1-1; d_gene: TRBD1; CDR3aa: ASSPRDRNTEAF
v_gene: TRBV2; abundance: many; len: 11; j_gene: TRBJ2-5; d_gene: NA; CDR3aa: ASSEARGETQY
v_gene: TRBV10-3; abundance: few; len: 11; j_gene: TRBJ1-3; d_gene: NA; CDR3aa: AISGDSGNTIY
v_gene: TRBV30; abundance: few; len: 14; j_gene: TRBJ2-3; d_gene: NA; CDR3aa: AWSGELAIEPDTQY
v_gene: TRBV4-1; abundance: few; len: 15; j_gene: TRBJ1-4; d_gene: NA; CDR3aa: ASSQVQNLWANEKLF
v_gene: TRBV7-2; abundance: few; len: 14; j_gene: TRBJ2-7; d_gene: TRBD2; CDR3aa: ASSPQTLAGSYEQY
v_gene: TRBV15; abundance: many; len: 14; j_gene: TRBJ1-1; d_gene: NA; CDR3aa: ATSVSRGLTNTEAF
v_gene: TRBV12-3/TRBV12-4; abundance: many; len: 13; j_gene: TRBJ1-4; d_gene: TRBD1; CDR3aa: ASSLGTGALEKLF
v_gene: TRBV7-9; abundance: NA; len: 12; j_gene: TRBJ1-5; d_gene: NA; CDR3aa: ASSPRDTAGPQH
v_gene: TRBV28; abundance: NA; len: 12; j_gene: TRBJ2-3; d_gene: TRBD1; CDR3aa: ASSFDRGFDTQY
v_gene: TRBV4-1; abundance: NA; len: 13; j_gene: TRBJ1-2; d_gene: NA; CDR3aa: ASSQVKGPNYGYT
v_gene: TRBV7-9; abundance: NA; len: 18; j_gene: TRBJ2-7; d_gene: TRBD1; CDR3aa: ASSPPFGQGWGPGSYEQY
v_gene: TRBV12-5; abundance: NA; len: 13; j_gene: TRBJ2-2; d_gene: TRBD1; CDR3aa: ASRQGRREAGELF
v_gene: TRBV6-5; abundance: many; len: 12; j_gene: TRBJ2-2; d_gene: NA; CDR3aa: ASSYPFEGGELF
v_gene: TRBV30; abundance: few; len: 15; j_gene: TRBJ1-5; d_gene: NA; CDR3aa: AWRGEADFREDQPQH
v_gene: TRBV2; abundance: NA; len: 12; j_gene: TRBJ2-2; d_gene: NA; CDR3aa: ASRDRQRTGELF
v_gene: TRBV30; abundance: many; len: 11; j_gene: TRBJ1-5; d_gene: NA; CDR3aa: AWSVRSNQPQH
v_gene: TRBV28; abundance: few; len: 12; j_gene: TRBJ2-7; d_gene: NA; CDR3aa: ASRSPGGSYEQY
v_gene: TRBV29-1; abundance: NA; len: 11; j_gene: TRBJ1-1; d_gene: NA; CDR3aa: SVRGQMNTEAF